This T cell receptor beta chain emerged from a study of vaccination and CD4 T cells after COVID-19. CDR3 length: 15 residues. V trimming: 6 bases; J trimming: 1 base; junction bases outside the gene matches: 6. In germline, CDR1 is DFQATT, CDR2 SNEGSKA (reference sequence). CD4+ T cells that had been cultured provided DNA sequenced with the Oncomine TCR Beta short-read assay. From CD4+ T cells that had been cultured, genomic DNA was extracted. TCRdb fed the PCR reads into MiXCR, producing one record per CDR3 protein. The data show some 10,000 distinct CDR3 sequences, 34% seen once. This clonotype has just a few counts. Its cognate antigen is unknown. Sample treatment: 10-day PBMC culture with coronavirus spike peptide pools or control peptides (ViraFEST assay). Those CD4+ T cells from the unexposed donor predate the COVID-19 pandemic (2011-2018). TCRs were sequenced by ViraFEST after antigen-specific T cells had been expanded with peptide pools.

Sequenced material: CD4+ T cells from blood, cultured in vitro. This TCR derives from a human donor in good health. V gene TRBV20-1 combines with J gene TRBJ2-5; 12 bases are a match to TRBD2. The CDR3 spells CSANGLAGFQETQYF. DNA for the CDR3: TGCAGTGCGAATGGACTAGCGGGATTCCAAGAGACCCAGTACTTC.